This TCR beta chain is from a study of regulatory T cells in long-lasting Graves disease. This clonotype was seen a handful of times. Library construction for TCR beta used iRepertoire HTBI primers and Arm-PCR of CDR3 regions. TCRdb ran MiXCR on the multiplex PCR reads and lists one entry per CDR3 protein. The sample contains about 470,000 distinct CDR3 sequences, around 21% of which appear only once. The V and J ends lost 2 bases and 1 base respectively, with 7 bases between them. Germline V lookup: CDR1 LGHDT, CDR2 YNNKEL (reference sequence). The CDR3 has 14 amino acids. This sample's time point: persistent/refractory GD, antithyroid drugs over 5 years with positive TRAb. The TCR library was prepared using RNA isolated from PBMCs.

The chain has TRBV3-1 and TRBJ2-3; no clear D gene. The input for sequencing was peripheral blood mononuclear cells (PBMCs), taken when the disease was refractory, from a patient treated with antithyroid drugs. This clonotype was obtained from a female donor with Graves disease. The CDR3 bases are TGTGCCAGCAGCCAAAGCATACGCACAGATACGCAGTATTTT. Translating it yields CASSQSIRTDTQYF.